These 21 T cell receptor beta chains were sequenced from one sample in a study of CD8+CD57+ T cells in acquired aplastic anemia. The sequenced patients had an expansion of CD8+CD57+ cells seen by flow cytometry. TCR beta VDJ combinations and CDR3 sequences were profiled from genomic DNA. Each CDR3 protein is one row after TCRdb ran MiXCR on the reads. The table has around 190,000 distinct CDR3 sequences, around 50% seen once. The sequenced material came from sorted CD4+, CD8+, or CD8+CD57+ T cells (not recorded which) from PBMCs. The receptors shown here come from a human donor with aplastic anemia.

The chain links TRBV7-9 to TRBJ1-6; D perhaps matches TRBD1 (5 bases). The CDR3 is 15 residues long. V was trimmed by 3 bases and J by 7 bases, leaving 13 bases between them. The germline V gene has CDR1 SEHNR and CDR2 FQNEAQ (reference sequence). The CDR3 sequence: CASSLGGINNSPLHF. CDR3 DNA sequence: TGTGCCAGCAGCTTGGGGGGAATTAACAATTCACCCCTCCACTTT.

The rearrangement links TRBV20-1 to TRBJ2-5; maybe TRBD2 (6 bases). Germline-derived CDR1 and CDR2 are DFQATT and SNEGSKA (reference sequence). V gave up 2 bases and J gave up 5 bases, with 21 bases separating them. The CDR3 loop spans 16 amino acids. The CDR3, as DNA: TGCAGTGCTAGACCCCTTAACCGGGACTCCGGGGAGACCCAGTACTTC. Protein sequence: CSARPLNRDSGETQYF.

The chain is built from TRBV6-1 and TRBJ2-7, with D perhaps being TRBD1 or TRBD2 (5 bases each). The CDR3 spans 13 residues. Between the trimmed V and J ends, which lost 9 bases and 2 bases, there was a span of 14 bases. Germline-derived CDR1 and CDR2 are MNHNS and SASEGT. The CDR3 region has the DNA TGTGCCAGTGGAAGGGACGCAGCCTACGAGCAGTACTTC. Translation: CASGRDAAYEQYF.

The chain uses TRBV5-1 and TRBJ2-1; 11 bases align to TRBD2. Trimming removed 4 bases from V and 1 base from J; junction bases left unmatched: 7. Germline V gene sequence: CDR1 SGHRS, CDR2 YFSETQ. The CDR3 covers 17 residues. CDR3 sequence (DNA): TGCGCCAGCAGCGCTAGACTAGCGGGGCCGTCCTACAATGAGCAGTTCTTC. Translation: CASSARLAGPSYNEQFF.

In its sample, this clonotype was seen a few times. The chain uses TRBV27 and TRBJ1-1, with D tentatively TRBD1 (6 bases). This CDR3 is built from 14 residues. Trimming took off 2 bases at V and 3 bases at J, with 10 bases between the two ends. Per germline, CDR1 MNHEY and CDR2 SMNVEV (reference sequence). The CDR3 coding sequence is TGTGCCAGCAGTTTAGGGGGGGCGTACACTGAAGCTTTCTTT. It codes for CASSLGGAYTEAFF.

As for this clonotype: A read error may be the cause here, since a much bigger clone is one base away. The chain employs TRBV9 and TRBJ1-5; unclear D gene. The germline CDR1 and CDR2 sequences are SGDLS and YYNGEE. CDR3 length equals 13 residues. CDR3 DNA sequence: TGTGTCAGCAGCGTTGAGAGCAATCAGCCCCAGCATTTT. The encoded protein is CVSSVESNQPQHF.

The V call is TRBV14, the J call TRBJ2-3, with TRBD2 as a possible D gene (6 bases). The CDR3 is 13 residues long. Germline V gene sequence: CDR1 SGHDN, CDR2 FVKESK. Deletions cut 4 bases from V and 6 bases from J, with 11 bases between. CDR3 amino acids: CASSRGEWDTQYF. The DNA of the CDR3 is TGTGCCAGCAGCCGGGGGGAGTGGGATACGCAGTATTTT.

The CDR3 nucleotides are TGCAGCGTTGTTGTGTTAGCGGGAGCGGGAGATACGCAGTATTTT. Protein: CSVVVLAGAGDTQYF. The rearrangement uses TRBV29-1 and TRBJ2-3, with 9 bases identical to TRBD2. After removal of 4 bases from V and 5 bases from J, the junction contained 10 bases not matched to a gene. This CDR3 has 15 residues. The germline V gene encodes CDR1 SQVTM and CDR2 ANQGSEA.

This clonotype showed up many times. The rearrangement links TRBV6-4 to TRBJ1-6, with 8 bases identical to TRBD1. The J segment lost 5 bases and the V segment lost 2 bases, leaving 11 bases of the junction unmatched. The CDR3 has 18 residues. The germline V gene encodes CDR1 MRHNA and CDR2 SNTAGT. CDR3 region: CASSDLRGRKRNNSPLHF. The CDR3 bases are TGTGCCAGCAGTGACCTCAGGGGGCGCAAAAGAAATAATTCACCCCTCCACTTT.

This clonotype was found many times. The chain has TRBV2 and TRBJ2-5; D may be TRBD2 (6 bases). Germline V lookup: CDR1 SNHLY, CDR2 FYNNEI. V lost 3 bases to trimming and J lost 7 bases, with 18 bases between them. The CDR3 covers 15 residues. CDR3 loop: CASSDRRGTLGTQYF. The CDR3 nucleotides are TGTGCCAGCAGTGATAGGCGGGGCACACTTGGGACCCAGTACTTC.

This clonotype came up many times. The chain recombines TRBV19 with TRBJ2-3, with 10 bases identical to TRBD2. The CDR3 has 14 residues. V was clipped by 8 bases and J by 5 bases; unmatched bases: 7. Germline loops: CDR1 LNHDA, CDR2 SQIVND (reference sequence). The CDR3 sequence is CASRQRGGQDTQYF. The CDR3 coding sequence is TGTGCCAGTCGCCAGCGGGGGGGCCAAGATACGCAGTATTTT. Full variable domain (missing parts from reference TRBV19 and TRBJ2-3): DGGITQSPKYLFRKEGQNVTLSCEQNLNHDAMYWYRQDPGQGLRLIYYSQIVNDFQKGDIAEGYSVSREKKESFPLTVTSAQKNPTAFYLCASRQRGGQDTQYFGPGTRLTVL.

Of note for this clonotype: This CDR3 fails to terminate in the conserved phenylalanine or tryptophan, so it likely reflects a read error. The chain has TRBV28 and TRBJ2-7, with 8 bases fitting TRBD1. Unmatched junction bases numbered 4, after V lost 7 bases and J lost 5 bases. From germline, CDR1 is MDHEN and CDR2 SYDVKM. This CDR3 contains 12 residues. CDR3 loop: CASNQTGDEQYL. In DNA, the CDR3 is TGTGCCAGCAACCAGACAGGGGACGAGCAGTACCTC.

This chain connects TRBV20-1 to TRBJ2-7, with unresolved D. CDR3 length: 14 amino acids. Germline V gene data show CDR1 as DFQATT and CDR2 as SNEGSKA (reference sequence). V gave up 0 bases and J gave up 3 bases, with 12 bases separating them. The CDR3 DNA reads TGCAGTGCTAGAGATAACTTAAGAGGCTACGAGCAGTACTTC. Amino acids: CSARDNLRGYEQYF.

This clonotype was found many times. The rearrangement links TRBV6-5 to TRBJ2-6; D gene uncertain. Germline CDR1 MNHEY, CDR2 SVGAGI. The CDR3 is 15 amino acids. V was shortened by 7 bases and J by 1 base, with 11 bases between the two germline ends. CDR3: CASKPTPSGANVLTF. The CDR3 region has the DNA TGTGCCAGCAAACCAACCCCTTCTGGGGCCAACGTCCTGACTTTC.

This clonotype has just a few counts. This chain connects TRBV29-1 to TRBJ2-5; TRBD1 aligns across 12 bases. Germline V gene sequence: CDR1 SQVTM, CDR2 ANQGSEA. CDR3 size: 15 residues. Trimming cost V 6 bases and J 1 base; bases outside gene matches: 6. CDR3 in DNA: TGCAGCGTCGACCCGGGACAGGGGGCCCAAGAGACCCAGTACTTC. As protein: CSVDPGQGAQETQYF.

Points on this clonotype: This may arise from a read error, as a much more abundant clone is one base away. The gene calls are TRBV19 and TRBJ1-4; D possibly corresponds to TRBD1 (5 bases). Germline V gene data show CDR1 as LNHDA and CDR2 as SQIVND (reference sequence). CDR3 length equals 15 residues. CDR3 in amino acids: CASSPRGGTNEKLVF. CDR3 in DNA: TGTGCCAGTAGCCCCCGGGGGGGGACTAATGAAAAACTGGTTTTT. Filled out from reference TRBV19 and TRBJ1-4, the complete variable domain reads DGGITQSPKYLFRKEGQNVTLSCEQNLNHDAMYWYRQDPGQGLRLIYYSQIVNDFQKGDIAEGYSVSREKKESFPLTVTSAQKNPTAFYLCASSPRGGTNEKLVFGSGTQLSVL.

The chain combines TRBV2 with TRBJ2-1; D is ambiguous. The ends were cut back, 7 bases at V and 8 bases at J, with 12 bases in the middle. The CDR3 sequence is 12 residues long. Germline assignment: CDR1 SNHLY and CDR2 FYNNEI. For the CDR3, the DNA is TGTGCCAGCACCCCCTTTCTGGATGAGCAGTTCTTC. Residues: CASTPFLDEQFF.

The chain is built from TRBV3-1 and TRBJ2-7, with TRBD2 matching 8 bases. Unmatched junction bases numbered 9, after V lost 2 bases and J lost 3 bases. CDR1 LGHDT and CDR2 YNNKEL come from the germline V gene (reference sequence). CDR3 length equals 16 residues. The CDR3, as DNA: TGTGCCAGCAGCCAACCTAGGACTAGCCGAAACTACGAGCAGTACTTC. Protein sequence: CASSQPRTSRNYEQYF.

This clonotype has more than one count but fewer than ten. V gene TRBV20-1 combines with J gene TRBJ2-1; D unclear. The CDR3 has 17 residues. V was clipped by 2 bases and J by 0 bases, with 17 bases between them. Looked up from germline, CDR1 is DFQATT and CDR2 is SNEGSKA (reference sequence). CDR3 in DNA: TGCAGTGCTAGAAGACTGGTCCCGCCGGACTCCTACAATGAGCAGTTCTTC. This sequence encodes CSARRLVPPDSYNEQFF.

The chain recombines TRBV20-1 with TRBJ1-2; D may be TRBD1 (5 bases). The V end lost 3 bases, the J end lost 6 bases, and 17 bases lay between the germline ends. The CDR3 totals 14 residues. Germline V gene lookup returns CDR1 DFQATT and CDR2 SNEGSKA (reference sequence). The CDR3 here is CSARMGRGRHGYTF. The CDR3 coding sequence is TGCAGTGCTAGGATGGGACGGGGACGTCATGGCTACACCTTC.

This clonotype was counted only a few times. The chain couples TRBV29-1 to TRBJ2-5, with 8 bases lining up with TRBD1. The CDR3 has 12 residues. CDR1 is SQVTM, CDR2 ANQGSEA, per germline. With 6 bases clipped from V and 5 bases from J, the junction kept 5 bases outside the gene matches. The CDR3 here is CSVTTGGETQYF. Here the CDR3 DNA reads TGCAGCGTCACCACAGGGGGGGAGACCCAGTACTTC.